These 16 T cell receptor beta chains share one sample of origin, sequenced in a study of long-term antiretroviral therapy in people with HIV. Survey-level immunoSEQ v3.0 assays were run. Only in-frame clones appear in the TCRdb table, and some are missing; sequencing was by immunoSEQ multiplex PCR. The sample contains tens of thousands of clones, over 70% of which appear only once. Sequencing used unsorted PBMCs, obtained 0.6 years after starting antiretroviral therapy. Source of these receptors: a man between 18 and 35 years old with HIV.

This clone was detected a few times. This chain connects TRBV25-1 to TRBJ2-3; D not certain. The V end was cut by 6 bases, the J end by 4 bases, with 11 bases between. The CDR3 runs 13 residues. Germline V gene sequence: CDR1 MGHDK, CDR2 SYGVNS. The CDR3 sequence: CASRSWAADTQYF. Written as DNA, the CDR3 is TGTGCCAGCAGGAGTTGGGCCGCAGATACGCAGTATTTT. The variable domain in full, completed from reference TRBV25-1 and TRBJ2-3, reads EADIYQTPRYLVIGTGKKITLECSQTMGHDKMYWYQQDPGMELHLIHYSYGVNSTEKGDLSSESTVSRIRTEHFPLTLESARPSHTSQYLCASRSWAADTQYFGPGTRLTVL.

V and J are TRBV14 and TRBJ1-1, with TRBD1 matching 10 bases. This CDR3 has 15 residues. Trimming took 4 bases from V and 5 from J; bases not matched to a gene: 7. Germline V gene sequence: CDR1 SGHDN, CDR2 FVKESK. The CDR3 protein is CASSRATGGWTEAFF. The CDR3 DNA reads as TGTGCCAGCAGCCGGGCGACAGGGGGCTGGACTGAAGCTTTCTTT.

Regarding this clone: Other DNA sequences in the sample encode the same CDR3. The CDR3 nucleotides are TGTGCCAGCAGCGTAGTGGGGGACACCGGGGAGCTGTTTTTT. Translating it yields CASSVVGDTGELFF. This rearrangement joins TRBV9 to TRBJ2-2; D might be TRBD1 or TRBD2, each matching 5 bases. V dropped 0 bases and J dropped 3 bases, with 6 bases sitting between them. Germline V gene data show CDR1 as SGDLS and CDR2 as YYNGEE. The CDR3 is made up of 14 amino acids.

The chain couples TRBV7-8 to TRBJ2-7, with a weak D call TRBD2 (6 bases). Germline assignment: CDR1 SGHVS and CDR2 FQNEAQ. The CDR3 contains 13 residues. V dropped 3 bases and J dropped 3 bases, with 9 bases sitting between them. In DNA form, the CDR3 reads TGTGCCAGCAGCTTGACTAGGGACTACGAGCAGTACTTC. This codes for CASSLTRDYEQYF.

The chain links TRBV5-1 to TRBJ1-1; TRBD1 agrees at 7 bases. After removal of 5 bases from V and 6 bases from J, the junction contained 13 bases not matched to a gene. Germline CDR1 reads SGHRS; CDR2 reads YFSETQ. The CDR3 covers 15 residues. The CDR3, as DNA: TGCGCCAGCAGACCTCATACAGGGGCTTCGGCTGAAGCTTTCTTT. Amino acid sequence: CASRPHTGASAEAFF.

The chain links TRBV7-9 to TRBJ2-3, with D unresolved. Germline CDR1 reads SEHNR; CDR2 reads FQNEAQ (reference sequence). The CDR3 is made up of 13 amino acids. Trimming took 4 bases from V and 6 from J, leaving 11 bases between them. Here the CDR3 DNA reads TGTGCCAGCAGCTCCGGGCCTGGGGATACGCAGTATTTT. This encodes CASSSGPGDTQYF.

The rearrangement links TRBV2 to TRBJ1-1; weak D call: TRBD1 (5 bases). This CDR3 contains 13 residues. Germline V gives CDR1 SNHLY, CDR2 FYNNEI. The germline V and J ends were trimmed by 6 bases and 2 bases, with 10 bases remaining between them. DNA for the CDR3: TGTGCCAGCAGATACGACAGTAACACTGAAGCTTTCTTT. Translated, it gives CASRYDSNTEAFF.

The rearrangement uses TRBV10-3 and TRBJ1-5; D is ambiguous. Per the germline V gene, CDR1 is ENHRY and CDR2 is SYGVKD. The V end lost 4 bases, the J end lost 4 bases, and 11 bases lay between the germline ends. The CDR3 consists of 14 residues. CDR3 nucleotides: TGTGCCATCAGTGGGACGACTGAGAATCAGCCCCAGCATTTT. Translated: CAISGTTENQPQHF.

The V gene is TRBV27, the J gene TRBJ2-7, with TRBD2 matching over 9 bases. The germline gives CDR1 MNHEY, CDR2 SMNVEV (reference sequence). The junction had 5 bases not matched to a gene; V was cut back by 6 bases and J by 2 bases. This CDR3 spans 14 amino acids. The CDR3 region is CASSSSGDTYEQYF. The DNA of the CDR3 is TGTGCCAGCAGCTCTAGCGGGGACACCTACGAGCAGTACTTC.

This clone was recorded only once. This rearrangement joins TRBV29-1 to TRBJ2-1; 11 bases are shared with TRBD2. J was trimmed by 4 bases and V by 7 bases; bases with no gene match: 3. Germline V gives CDR1 SQVTM, CDR2 ANQGSEA. The CDR3 loop spans 13 amino acids. The CDR3 nucleotides are TGCAGCGGACGGACTAGCGGGTACAATGAGCAGTTCTTC. Its protein product is CSGRTSGYNEQFF.

V gene TRBV5-6 combines with J gene TRBJ2-7, with TRBD1 matching over 8 bases. Trimming cost V 4 bases and J 1 base; bases outside gene matches: 4. The CDR3 totals 14 residues. CDR1 SGHDT and CDR2 YYEEEE come from the germline V gene. In DNA form, the CDR3 reads TGTGCCAGCAGCCCCGGGACAGGATCCTACGAGCAGTACTTC. Its protein product is CASSPGTGSYEQYF.

The chain uses TRBV9 and TRBJ2-3; TRBD1 matches 9 bases. Germline-derived CDR1 and CDR2 are SGDLS and YYNGEE. Losses at the gene ends were 0 bases for V and 4 bases for J; bases not matched to a gene: 9. CDR3 length equals 17 residues. The CDR3 nucleotides read TGTGCCAGCAGCGTAGATCACAGGGGGCTTTTCCCAGATACGCAGTATTTT. It is translated as CASSVDHRGLFPDTQYF.

The J gene is TRBJ2-1, the V gene TRBV18; D possibly corresponds to TRBD2 (7 bases). Between the trimmed V and J ends, which lost 5 bases and 4 bases, there was a span of 12 bases. Germline V gene lookup returns CDR1 KGHSH and CDR2 LQKENI. The CDR3 runs to 14 residues. CDR3 in DNA: TGTGCCAGCTCATCCAGCGGGACATACAATGAGCAGTTCTTC. It is translated as CASSSSGTYNEQFF.

This clone occurred once. J is TRBJ2-1 and V is TRBV9, with TRBD2 matching 9 bases. After removal of 0 bases from V and 8 bases from J, the junction contained 6 bases not matched to a gene. Germline lookup yields CDR1 SGDLS and CDR2 YYNGEE. The CDR3 extends over 15 amino acids. CDR3 in amino acids: CASSVGGRAVDEQFF. CDR3 DNA sequence: TGTGCCAGCAGCGTAGGCGGGAGGGCCGTGGATGAGCAGTTCTTC.

The DNA of the CDR3 is TGTGCCAGCAGTTTTGGGTCTAGCGGGATAGCGAACACCGGGGAGCTGTTTTTT. Its protein is CASSFGSSGIANTGELFF. The chain combines TRBV28 with TRBJ2-2, with 9 bases that match TRBD2. The CDR3 loop spans 18 amino acids. Germline assignment: CDR1 MDHEN and CDR2 SYDVKM. Losses at the gene ends were 3 bases for V and 0 bases for J; bases not matched to a gene: 8.

Regarding this clone: Germline and junction disagree at one end, which may indicate a read error. Written as DNA, the CDR3 is TGTGCCACCAGTCAAAGGCCTAACTATGGCTACACCTTC. This gives the protein CATSQRPNYGYTF. The chain links TRBV6-6 to TRBJ1-2, with no clear D. CDR1 and CDR2 from the germline V gene are MNHNY and SVGAGI (reference sequence). This CDR3 comprises 13 residues.